The T cell receptor (beta chain) described here comes from a study of blood T cells in healthy people across ages. V shed 4 bases and J 3 bases; nucleotides not matched to a gene: 7. CDR1 and CDR2 (germline): PRHDT, FYEKMQ (reference sequence). The CDR3 runs to 16 residues. Primers used in a second PCR of roughly 7 to 12 cycles were a sample-barcoded 5' primer and a J-beta primer mix. One entry per CDR3 protein results from TCRdb running MiXCR on the 5' RACE reads. The sample lists 700,000 or so distinct CDR3 sequences; approximately 40% were seen once. Regarding the study as a whole: The authors considered diversity estimates from one million T cells to be underestimates.

For every donor, a draw yielded 9.5 to 10 milliliters of peripheral blood. This clonotype was seen only a few times. Its antigen is not identified. Possible read error: a much larger clone is one base away. This rearrangement joins TRBV13 to TRBJ2-3, with 10 nucleotides matching TRBD2. The TCR comes from a man of 80 years or more in good health. Sequenced material: blood. CDR3 amino acids: CASSSRAGGITDTQYF. DNA of the CDR3: TGTGCCAGCAGCTCACGAGCGGGGGGGATAACAGATACGCAGTATTTT.